This TCR beta chain was observed in a study of T cell responses to AZD1222 COVID-19 vaccine (dated by TCRdb to about 2021). Describing the broader study: Because spike-specific TCR depth and breadth did not differ between the two schedules, AZD1222 recipients who got a second dose at roughly 4 weeks were pooled with those who got a second dose at roughly 12 weeks. A total of roughly 240 trial participants underwent TCR sequencing, of whom 207 received two doses of AZD1222 and about 25 received two doses of the MenACWY control vaccine. Trial participants were enrolled into age subgroups of 18-55, 56-69 and 70-plus years, which contained about 150, 28 and 57 TCR-sequenced participants, respectively. What the authors observed across the whole study: Epitopes outside the regions mutated in the B.1.351 and B.1.1.7 variants were reportedly recognized by nearly half of the unique spike-specific TCRs. After two AZD1222 doses, both the breadth and the depth of spike-specific TCRs were significantly higher than at day 0 and than in MenACWY recipients. The 56-69-year group was small, and its depth increase did not reach significance, likely because of low power. Participants were mostly white British, with more females than males. The authors suggested clonal diversity may have been underestimated. Because no samples from the day 14 peak response were available, repertoires could be characterized only after the peak T cell response. Conclusions about previously exposed vaccinees are limited, since just 6 or 7 AZD1222 recipients were seropositive for SARS-CoV-2 at baseline. Vaccine-associated CD4 TCRs spanned the whole spike protein, with dominant responses in regions 160-218 and 743-854.

The CDR3 regions of human TCRbeta chains were analyzed by immunosequencing. On the study's bioinformatics: TCRs in the repertoires were compared against a reference library of SARS-CoV-2-specific TCRs that had been generated with the MIRA antigen-specificity platform. Breadth meant the fraction of unique TCRs that were SARS-CoV-2-associated, whereas depth meant the fraction of total T cells that were SARS-CoV-2-associated. Using the MIRA data, each spike-specific TCR was mapped to the spike region that the TCR reacts to and placed in a CD4 or CD8 class. Log10-transformed breadth and depth values were compared by one-way ANOVA with Sidak's multiple comparisons tests. This immuneACCESS table, as held by TCRdb, lists in-frame sequences with V and J called but not all clones. Of the missing ones, under half trace to an unresolved V gene in checked studies; the others have no known cause. V and J calls plus clone size are reproduced from that table; the DNA served to infer D and trimming. This sample has 95,000 to 150,000 clones in its table, and 80% to 90% of those were observed once. The ten largest clonotypes hold under 3.5% of the sample.

Spanning cysteine to phenylalanine, the CDR3 consists of 15 amino acids. Of all the DNA, just the CDR3 is kept, 45 bases in frame from base 1. V is pruned by 9 bases and J by 0 bases, leaving 9 bases of the junction without a gene match. The germline V gene provides CDR1 MDHEN and CDR2 SYDVKM. In regard to this clone: The antigen it binds to is not known. Base qualities are not at hand, and no much larger clone is one base apart.

The sample's time point label, decoded: baseline before first vaccination. Vaccinee samples were obtained from the UK trials COV001 and COV002, which included a single-blind randomized controlled phase 2/3 trial of AZD1222 (ChAdOx1 nCoV-19) in healthy adults. Trial participant PBMC samples were collected at day 0 and day 28 after the second dose for TCRbeta chain sequencing. The rearrangement combines TRBV28 with TRBJ2-3; 7 central nucleotides agree with TRBD1. Here the sequenced sample was peripheral blood, taken on day 0 of AZD1222 vaccination. The sequence was obtained from an adult in good health. The CDR3 here reads CASPPGTASTDTQYF. In nucleotides, the sequence is TGTGCCAGTCCACCCGGGACAGCTAGCACAGATACGCAGTATTTT.